The subject of this entry is one T cell receptor beta chain. Clones were sequenced by immunoSEQ multiplex PCR, and TCRdb holds only the in-frame ones, with some missing. The table includes just over 350,000 clones, roughly 87% detected once. These data originate in a study of blood T cell repertoires in COVID-19. Germline CDR1 and CDR2: GTSNPN and SVGIG (reference sequence). CDR3 size: 12 residues. V was cut by 3 bases and J by 8 bases, with 11 bases left in between. The V call is TRBV30, the J call TRBJ2-4; possible D gene TRBD1, 5 bases. Input material: PBMCs or T cells enriched from blood (not recorded which). This sequence originates from a woman in her twenties or thirties who had recovered from COVID-19. CDR3 coding DNA: TGTGCCTGGAGCCAGGGTCTGGACATTCAGTACTTC. This encodes CAWSQGLDIQYF.